A single sample gave rise to the 16 T cell receptor beta chains below, sequenced in a study of blood T cell repertoires in COVID-19. Libraries were prepared by immunoSEQ multiplex PCR; TCRdb keeps only in-frame clonotypes and omits some of them. The sample yields 100,000 or so clones, about 80% seen once. The sample consisted of peripheral blood. The receptors were gathered from a woman aged 70-85 years with acute or convalescent COVID-19.

This chain connects TRBV7-2 to TRBJ1-2, with D possibly being TRBD1 (6 bases). Germline CDR1 is SGHTA and CDR2 is FQGNSA. The ends were cut back, 5 bases at V and 2 bases at J, with 15 bases in the middle. The CDR3 length is 15 residues. The CDR3 spells CASSPALTGNYGYTF. CDR3 sequence (DNA): TGTGCCAGCAGCCCCGCTCTAACAGGGAACTATGGCTACACCTTC.

This chain uses TRBV30 with TRBJ1-2; 8 bases map to TRBD1. J lost 7 bases, V lost 1 base, and 8 bases had no gene match. Germline V CDR1 and CDR2: GTSNPN, SVGIG (reference sequence). This CDR3 is built from 14 residues. This chain's CDR3 is CAWSGVGQGFGYTF. As DNA, the CDR3 is TGTGCCTGGAGTGGGGTAGGACAGGGCTTTGGCTACACCTTC.

This chain uses TRBV5-5 with TRBJ2-6, with D unresolved. V gave up 2 bases and J gave up 4 bases, with 10 bases separating them. The CDR3 has 15 amino acids. The germline V gene encodes CDR1 SGHKS and CDR2 YYEKEE (reference sequence). The CDR3 loop reads CASSFVTLGANVLTF. The CDR3 coding sequence is TGTGCCAGCAGCTTCGTTACGCTAGGGGCCAACGTCCTGACTTTC. The full variable domain, with the rest looked up from reference TRBV5-5 and TRBJ2-6, is DAGVTQSPTHLIKTRGQQVTLRCSPISGHKSVSWYQQVLGQGPQFIFQYYEKEERGRGNFPDRFSARQFPNYSSELNVNALLLGDSALYLCASSFVTLGANVLTFGAGSRLTVL.

This clone was seen a handful of times. CDR3 DNA sequence: TGCGCCAGCAGCTCCAATAGCGGGCCAACCTACGAGCAGTACTTC. Its translation: CASSSNSGPTYEQYF. The rearrangement uses TRBV5-1 and TRBJ2-7, with TRBD2 identical over 7 bases. V dropped 3 bases and J dropped 2; count of bases not matched to a gene: 8. Germline V lookup: CDR1 SGHRS, CDR2 YFSETQ. The CDR3 has 15 residues.

The V and J genes are TRBV2 and TRBJ2-1; 8 bases fit TRBD1. CDR3 size: 15 residues. The junction had 6 bases not matched to a gene; V was cut back by 8 bases and J by 0 bases. Germline V CDR1 and CDR2: SNHLY, FYNNEI. The CDR3 nucleotides are TGTGCCAGCCTCGGACAGGGCGGCTCCTACAATGAGCAGTTCTTC. Protein sequence: CASLGQGGSYNEQFF.

This sequence joins TRBV10-3 and TRBJ2-2, with 12 bases that match TRBD1. With V trimmed by 6 bases and J by 4 bases, 6 bases remained unmatched. The CDR3 contains 16 residues. Germline V gene lookup returns CDR1 ENHRY and CDR2 SYGVKD. In DNA form, the CDR3 reads TGTGCCATCAGGTCGGGACAGGGGGCGACCACCGGGGAGCTGTTTTTT. Its protein is CAIRSGQGATTGELFF.

This chain links TRBV2 with TRBJ2-1; possible D gene TRBD2, 7 bases. The CDR3 is 15 residues long. The germline V gene has CDR1 SNHLY and CDR2 FYNNEI. Trimming stripped 3 bases from V and 10 bases from J, with 19 bases between. CDR3 region: CASSDRGALLAEQFF. CDR3 coding DNA: TGTGCCAGCAGTGATCGGGGGGCCCTTTTGGCCGAGCAGTTCTTC. Combining the CDR3 with reference TRBV2 and TRBJ2-1 gives the whole variable domain EPEVTQTPSHQVTQMGQEVILRCVPISNHLYFYWYRQILGQKVEFLVSFYNNEISEKSEIFDDQFSVERPDGSNFTLKIRSTKLEDSAMYFCASSDRGALLAEQFFGPGTRLTVL.

This clone showed up just once. V and J are TRBV25-1 and TRBJ2-4; a weak D match, TRBD2 (7 bases). The CDR3 loop spans 15 amino acids. The germline V gene has CDR1 MGHDK and CDR2 SYGVNS. V lost 3 bases, J lost 6 bases, and 15 bases lay in between. CDR3: CASSEGGAQGNIQYF. The CDR3 bases are TGTGCCAGCAGTGAGGGGGGGGCCCAAGGAAACATTCAGTACTTC.

V and J are TRBV7-8 and TRBJ1-1, with TRBD1 as a possible D gene (5 bases). Per germline, CDR1 SGHVS and CDR2 FQNEAQ. The CDR3 has 14 amino acids. V was cut by 0 bases and J by 1 base, with 6 bases left in between. The CDR3 DNA reads as TGTGCCAGCAGCTTAGCCAGGGAGAACACTGAAGCTTTCTTT. Translating gives CASSLARENTEAFF.

This chain links TRBV10-3 with TRBJ2-1, with 9 nucleotides matching TRBD1. Germline V lookup: CDR1 ENHRY, CDR2 SYGVKD. This CDR3 region has 15 residues. V was clipped by 5 bases and J by 7 bases; unmatched bases: 9. In nucleotides, the CDR3 is TGTGCCATCAGTTCAATGGGACAGGGTGGGAATGAGCAGTTCTTC. This translates into CAISSMGQGGNEQFF.

V and J are TRBV6-6 and TRBJ2-7, with 8 bases identical to TRBD2. Germline V gene data show CDR1 as MNHNY and CDR2 as SVGAGI (reference sequence). CDR3 length: 15 residues. V shed 7 bases and J 0 bases; nucleotides not matched to a gene: 8. The CDR3 coding sequence is TGTGCCAGCATGGATCGGGGGGGGAGCTCCTACGAGCAGTACTTC. Residues: CASMDRGGSSYEQYF.

This clone was detected many times. V and J are TRBV29-1 and TRBJ2-4; maybe TRBD1 (5 bases). The V and J ends lost 5 bases and 0 bases respectively, with 14 bases between them. Germline values: CDR1 SQVTM, CDR2 ANQGSEA. The CDR3 has 15 residues. The CDR3 sequence: CSVRVRDLAKNIQYF. In nucleotides, the CDR3 is TGCAGCGTTCGAGTCAGGGATCTAGCCAAAAACATTCAGTACTTC. The variable domain in full, completed from reference TRBV29-1 and TRBJ2-4, reads SAVISQKPSRDICQRGTSLTIQCQVDSQVTMMFWYRQQPGQSLTLIATANQGSEATYESGFVIDKFPISRPNLTFSTLTVSNMSPEDSSIYLCSVRVRDLAKNIQYFGAGTRLSVL.

J is TRBJ2-1 and V is TRBV14; D possibly corresponds to TRBD1 (6 bases). V dropped 7 bases and J dropped 2 bases, with 12 bases sitting between them. Germline CDR1 SGHDN, CDR2 FVKESK. This CDR3 comprises 14 residues. The CDR3 protein is CASTAGVTYNEQFF. The CDR3 DNA reads as TGTGCCAGCACGGCAGGGGTCACCTACAATGAGCAGTTCTTC.

V usage is TRBV10-3 and J usage is TRBJ2-2, with D perhaps matching TRBD1 (5 bases). The V and J ends lost 9 bases and 3 bases respectively, with 14 bases between them. The CDR3 has 14 residues. CDR1 ENHRY and CDR2 SYGVKD come from the germline V gene. CDR3 protein: CAMAGQGDTGELFF. In DNA form, the CDR3 reads TGTGCCATGGCAGGGCAGGGTGACACCGGGGAGCTGTTTTTT.

The gene calls are TRBV14 and TRBJ2-1, with D unresolved. Trimming left V 1 base short and J 4 bases short, with 8 bases between. Germline lookup yields CDR1 SGHDN and CDR2 FVKESK. The CDR3 loop spans 14 amino acids. The CDR3 coding sequence is TGTGCCAGCAGCCAAGTGTCAGTGTACAATGAGCAGTTCTTC. Residues: CASSQVSVYNEQFF. The full variable domain, completed using reference TRBV14 and TRBJ2-1, is EAGVTQFPSHSVIEKGQTVTLRCDPISGHDNLYWYRRVMGKEIKFLLHFVKESKQDESGMPNNRFLAERTGGTYSTLKVQPAELEDSGVYFCASSQVSVYNEQFFGPGTRLTVL.

This clone was picked up one time. The chain couples TRBV5-8 to TRBJ2-1; TRBD1 aligns across 8 bases. V was clipped by 1 base and J by 6 bases; unmatched bases: 12. Germline loops: CDR1 SGHTS, CDR2 YDEGEE. This CDR3 comprises 17 residues. The CDR3 sequence: CASSLLVRTGYSNEQFF. The CDR3 DNA follows: TGTGCCAGCAGCTTGCTCGTTCGGACAGGGTACTCCAATGAGCAGTTCTTC.